This T cell receptor (beta chain) was profiled in a study of cytomegalovirus exposure and HLA in healthy donors (dated by TCRdb to the late 2010s). About the investigation overall: According to a later analysis, one platform produced both the approximately 110 validation repertoires and the 720 or so repertoires of the first cohort. The study aimed to test whether cataloging public T cell receptors could reveal signatures of past pathogen exposure. A separate validation cohort of approximately 130 different subjects was used in addition to the approximately 640-subject first cohort. To predict cytomegalovirus infection status, the study combined high-throughput TCR immunosequencing, statistical association of individual TCRs with disease status, and machine learning. General conclusions and limits of the study: In vitro tests confirmed that a few of the cytomegalovirus-associated TCR beta chains recognize cytomegalovirus antigens. The authors suggested that the approach could potentially be extended to other disease states and immunological phenotypes. The study listed 164 TCR beta chains as associated with cytomegalovirus. Subsequent analysis determined that TCRs grouped into clusters in the first cohort also showed a tendency toward co-occurrence across the approximately 110 validation repertoires, and 85% to 95% of cluster scores exceeded 0. Most TCR sequences were observed very rarely across donors, whereas some public TCRs were present in many individuals. A later analysis had no HLA typing for the validation cohort, so co-occurrence there was scored across all 110 or so repertoires. Cytomegalovirus status was reported to be diagnosed by the classifier with high specificity and sensitivity in both the original and validation cohorts.

The donors belonged to the validation cohort of 120 subjects, which was separate from the 666-subject first cohort. Inclusive of the bounding cysteine and phenylalanine, the CDR3 is 15 residues long. Kept here is only the CDR3 DNA, which spans 45 bases and is read in frame from base 1. A distance of 14 bases separates the germline ends of V and J, which lose 0 bases and 10 bases respectively. CDR1 and CDR2, per the germline V gene (reference sequence), are SGHNT and YYREEE. Library generation was performed with the immunoSEQ multiplex PCR assay. The original methods were these. A statistical classification framework was built to diagnose cytomegalovirus status from the catalog of TCR beta chain sequences. Drawn from immuneACCESS, this table holds only the in-frame rearrangements with V and J called that TCRdb kept. Clones are partly lost; checked studies trace under half to an unresolved V gene and leave the rest unexplained. D and trimming come from the DNA, and the V and J calls and clone size come from that table. Here the sample has some 340,000 clones; around 90% occur a single time. The ten top clones hold about 1% of the sample.

Note on this clone: Its binding antigen is unknown. Base qualities are not provided; no much larger clone lies one nucleotide away.

The sequence derives from a woman between 25 and 40 years old in good health and CMV-seropositive. The chain couples TRBV5-4 to TRBJ1-6, and perhaps TRBD1 as D gene, on 5 matching bases. Material for sequencing was PBMCs. The nucleotide sequence is TGTGCCAGCAGCTTGGGGGGGGGTTTAAGGTCACCCCTCCACTTT. This translates into CASSLGGGLRSPLHF.